This T cell receptor (beta chain) was found in a study of T cells and Merkel cell carcinoma outcomes (dated by TCRdb to about 2020). Study-level background: In patients with Merkel cell carcinoma, researchers looked at whether the T-cell repertoire of the tumor, along with T-cell density, could predict clinical outcome. The paper as a whole reports these results and caveats: According to the report, clinical outcomes in Merkel cell carcinoma patients could be predicted using T-cell density together with features of the T-cell repertoire.

About this clone: Its binding antigen is unknown. No much larger clonotype is one base removed from it; base qualities were not supplied.

Library preparation was by the immunoSEQ multiplex PCR assay. TCRdb stores this immuneACCESS table with in-frame sequences only. Part of the clones is absent; in the studies checked, under half of the shortfall reflects unresolved V genes, and no reason is known for the rest. The sample data list around 1,100 clones, and around 89% of these were observed just once. The ten biggest clones cover about 10% of the sample. Samples came from patients with Merkel cell carcinoma. V trim: 6 bases; J trim: 5 bases; unmatched bases: 6. CDR1 and CDR2 were assigned from the germline V gene (reference sequence) as WNHNN and SYGVQD. The CDR3 sequence holds 14 residues, the cysteine and phenylalanine included. Of all the DNA, just the CDR3 is kept, 42 bases in frame from base 1.

The source material was tumor tissue from Merkel cell carcinoma. This receptor was identified in a human donor with Merkel cell carcinoma. The chain links TRBV10-1 with TRBJ2-2, with TRBD2 identical over 7 junction bases. The DNA is as follows: TGCGCCAGCAGAGCGGGGTCAGGGACCGGGGAGCTGTTTTTT. The translation is CASRAGSGTGELFF.